This entry features one TCR beta chain sequence. Its antigen is not identified. Treatment denoted: 19 received Ad26.COV2.S at low or high dose, single or two shots; 5 received placebo; per-sample allocation not given. Day 63 following the first vaccine or placebo injection was when the samples were taken. The protocol was immunoSEQ multiplex PCR, while the TCRdb copy is restricted to in-frame clones and leaves out a portion. The sample consists of approximately 420,000 clones, around 87% of them appearing once. This sample was taken from a study of Ad26.COV2.S vaccination and SARS-CoV-2 variants. In the study overall: In the COV1001 trial, the donor was in the Ad26.COV2.S arm.

Trimming cost V 6 bases and J 4 bases; bases outside gene matches: 2. CDR3 size: 13 residues. CDR1 and CDR2 (germline): MNHEY, SVGAGI. Whole-study findings and limits: Reportedly, after vaccination the spike-specific CD8+ and CD4+ T cell responses displayed substantial breadth.

Source: peripheral blood, taken in a trial of Ad26.COV2.S vaccine versus placebo. The chain recombines TRBV6-5 with TRBJ2-1; 8 bases match TRBD1. This clonotype was sampled from a person aged 18 to 65 who received the Ad26.COV2.S COVID-19 vaccine or a placebo. DNA of the CDR3: TGTGCCAGCAGAAGGACAGGGTACAATGAGCAGTTCTTC. Protein sequence: CASRRTGYNEQFF.